These 6 T cell receptor beta chains came from one sample sequenced in a study of shared clonotypes between healthy human individuals. Libraries were prepared by immunoSEQ multiplex PCR; TCRdb keeps only in-frame clonotypes and omits some of them. Seen here are millions of clones, more than 85% observed once, and the top ten hold 0.39%. What was sequenced was naive CD4+ T cells from PBMCs. Sample subset: CD45RA+ positively selected. These TCRs come from a man between 18 and 29 years old in good health. Some clones in this sample may be carry-over from other donors' samples.

This chain links TRBV28 with TRBJ2-1; 10 bases map to TRBD2. Germline V gene data show CDR1 as MDHEN and CDR2 as SYDVKM. V lost 5 bases to trimming and J lost 3 bases; unmatched junction nucleotides: 4. This CDR3 contains 15 residues. DNA for the CDR3: TGTGCCAGCAGTCCGACTAGCGGGTACTACAATGAGCAGTTCTTC. Its translation is CASSPTSGYYNEQFF.

The chain combines TRBV18 with TRBJ1-5, with D hard to call. The CDR3 extends over 17 amino acids. V lost 4 bases and J lost 4, with 20 bases in between. Germline-derived CDR1 and CDR2 are KGHSH and LQKENI. The CDR3 reads CASSRSPGRTENQPQHF. The CDR3 DNA is TGTGCCAGCTCACGTTCCCCCGGACGAACGGAGAATCAGCCCCAGCATTTT.

The rearrangement uses TRBV2 and TRBJ2-1; D is possibly TRBD1 (5 bases). Trimming stripped 3 bases from V and 8 bases from J, with 11 bases between. CDR3 size: 13 residues. CDR1 SNHLY and CDR2 FYNNEI come from the germline V gene. CDR3 sequence reads: CASSDQGFHEQFF. DNA of the CDR3: TGTGCCAGCAGTGATCAGGGTTTCCATGAGCAGTTCTTC.

The genes are TRBV5-6 and TRBJ1-2; 10 bases map to TRBD1. Germline CDR1 SGHDT, CDR2 YYEEEE. The CDR3 covers 17 residues. The V and J ends lost 0 bases and 4 bases, in that order; junction bases with no gene match: 9. CDR3 DNA: TGTGCCAGCAGCTTGGGACAGGGGGCTTTGTCCTTCTATGGCTACACCTTC. Translated, it gives CASSLGQGALSFYGYTF.

This chain links TRBV5-5 with TRBJ2-1; 9 bases are a match to TRBD1. Germline V gives CDR1 SGHKS, CDR2 YYEKEE (reference sequence). Trimming cost V 4 bases and J 1 base; bases outside gene matches: 15. The CDR3 length is 19 residues. CDR3 DNA sequence: TGTGCCAGCAGCGGGTGGGGCCCCCCCGGGACAGGGTCCTACAATGAGCAGTTCTTC. The encoded protein is CASSGWGPPGTGSYNEQFF.

Comments on this clone: The sample contains more than one DNA sequence encoding this CDR3. This chain connects TRBV2 to TRBJ2-1; D is unresolved. The germline gives CDR1 SNHLY, CDR2 FYNNEI. Trimming cost V 1 base and J 0 bases, with 4 bases left between them. CDR3 length equals 14 residues. CDR3 bases: TGTGCCAGCAGTGAAGATGGCTCCTACAATGAGCAGTTCTTC. Encoded protein: CASSEDGSYNEQFF.